This is a list of T cell receptor beta chains from one sample in a study of T cells after yellow fever vaccination. TCRdb reprocessed the 5' RACE reads with MiXCR, giving one entry per CDR3 protein. This sample has about 230,000 distinct CDR3 sequences, with more than 6.5% found just once. The sample was CD4+ T cells sorted from PBMCs, taken on the day of the yellow fever booster vaccination. Source of these receptors: a man younger than 45 who received the YFV17D yellow fever vaccine. The CDR3 runs from the conserved cysteine through the conserved F or W. The order of the fields is CDR3 protein, J gene, V gene.

CASSPGAGDTQYF,TRBJ2-3,TRBV19
CASSLEYLRTYEQYF,TRBJ2-7,TRBV28
CASRPGLSNQPQHF,TRBJ1-5,TRBV2
CASSLDGSSGTEAFF,TRBJ1-1,TRBV5-1
CASSFSFRGGDYEQYF,TRBJ2-7,TRBV6-1
CASSAPGASTGELFF,TRBJ2-2,TRBV5-1
CASSALSGVGETQYF,TRBJ2-5,TRBV7-2
CASRPPEGGYTF,TRBJ1-2,TRBV12-3/TRBV12-4
CASSCPPTAGETQYF,TRBJ2-5,TRBV12-3/TRBV12-4
CSGLAKNIQYF,TRBJ2-4,TRBV29-1
CASSLAGGAYEQYF,TRBJ2-7,TRBV7-6
CSPGQGNEQFF,TRBJ2-1,TRBV20-1
CASSWSAERSFF,TRBJ2-1,TRBV7-2
CSYLPGLLTDTQYF,TRBJ2-3,TRBV29-1
CASSPGQQGWNNEQFF,TRBJ2-1,TRBV12-3/TRBV12-4
CASSFGRRDGLSSYEQYF,TRBJ2-7,TRBV12-3/TRBV12-4
CASSLEAGANYGYTF,TRBJ1-2,TRBV7-2
CASRLDREQFF,TRBJ2-1,TRBV5-1
CASSQDRGQAGGSTDTQYF,TRBJ2-3,TRBV4-3
CSARQGGGQPQHF,TRBJ1-5,TRBV20-1
CASRGGIGRETQYF,TRBJ2-5,TRBV19
CSAREGQGIGGYTF,TRBJ1-2,TRBV20-1
CSVSLAGGSYEQYF,TRBJ2-7,TRBV29-1
CAGVASGSGSTDTQYF,TRBJ2-3,TRBV7-9
CASSPITDTQYF,TRBJ2-3,TRBV12-3/TRBV12-4
CSASTGQGIGELFF,TRBJ2-2,TRBV20-1
CASSHQEDSTQYF,TRBJ2-5,TRBV7-3
CASALFQYEQYF,TRBJ2-7,TRBV28
CASSDIGATDTQYF,TRBJ2-3,TRBV10-1
CSPWAGQGPGYTF,TRBJ1-2,TRBV29-1
CASSMDLAGGGGEQFF,TRBJ2-1,TRBV12-3/TRBV12-4
CASSPRVRGGREQYF,TRBJ2-7,TRBV18
CSAEKGAGTGELFF,TRBJ2-2,TRBV20-1
CASSKAHSPGANVLTF,TRBJ2-6,TRBV21-1
CASSLTYRDPGTSEQYF,TRBJ2-7,TRBV12-3/TRBV12-4
CSCSSGGLNYGYTF,TRBJ1-2,TRBV20-1
CASNRGGDEQYF,TRBJ2-7,TRBV7-2
CASSWGGFGNEQFF,TRBJ2-1,TRBV7-8
CSATKTSGEETQYF,TRBJ2-5,TRBV20-1
CASSSTSGADTQYF,TRBJ2-3,TRBV5-1
CASSLGFSPGNEQFF,TRBJ2-1,TRBV11-2
CASSSPRGRPNTGELFF,TRBJ2-2,TRBV6-2/TRBV6-3
CASSPATNTDTQYF,TRBJ2-3,TRBV18
CASSPHPGDEQFF,TRBJ2-1,TRBV9
CALHMAWGETQYF,TRBJ2-5,TRBV30
CASSLASTPGTGEQYF,TRBJ2-7,TRBV7-8
CASRSGVQPQHF,TRBJ1-5,TRBV6-2/TRBV6-3
CSVAHDYTQYF,TRBJ2-3,TRBV29-1
CSAVGGFDTQYF,TRBJ2-3,TRBV20-1